Each of the 27 T cell receptor beta chains below was sequenced from the same sample in a study of radiotherapy plus CTLA-4 blockade in lung cancer. TCRdb's table, derived via immunoSEQ multiplex PCR, lists solely in-frame clones and lacks some. The data show tens of thousands of clones, roughly 90% seen once. Sequenced here: peripheral blood, sampled from a patient treated with radiotherapy plus ipilimumab. These receptors all come from a human donor with non-small cell lung cancer whose response to radiotherapy plus ipilimumab could not be evaluated.

The chain joins TRBV11-2 to TRBJ1-6, with D possibly TRBD1 on 5 matching bases. The length of the CDR3 is 15 residues. Per the germline V gene, CDR1 is SGHAT and CDR2 is FQNNGV. The V and J ends lost 1 base and 7 bases respectively, with 11 bases between them. CDR3 coding DNA: TGTGCCAGCAGCTTAGTGCCAGGACAAAATTCACCCCTCCACTTT. This encodes CASSLVPGQNSPLHF.

The chain joins TRBV27 to TRBJ2-1, with a possible D match to TRBD1 (5 bases). CDR3 length: 12 amino acids. Trimming removed 5 bases from V and 14 bases from J, with 16 bases in between. CDR1 MNHEY and CDR2 SMNVEV come from the germline V gene (reference sequence). The DNA of the CDR3 is TGTGCCAGCAGTAAACGGACCCAAGGGGAGTTCTTC. This encodes CASSKRTQGEFF.

The V call is TRBV5-4, the J call TRBJ2-2, with 7 bases aligning to TRBD2. CDR3 size: 17 residues. Germline loops: CDR1 SGHNT, CDR2 YYREEE (reference sequence). Trimming removed 0 bases from V and 2 bases from J; junction bases left unmatched: 7. CDR3 sequence reads: CASSLGTTSPNTGELFF. CDR3 in DNA: TGTGCCAGCAGCTTGGGGACGACTAGCCCAAACACCGGGGAGCTGTTTTTT.

In its sample, this clone was seen once. V usage is TRBV5-4 and J usage is TRBJ1-5, with 8 positions matching TRBD1. Trimming took 4 bases from V and 1 from J; bases not matched to a gene: 1. Germline V gene lookup returns CDR1 SGHNT and CDR2 YYREEE (reference sequence). The CDR3 extends over 14 amino acids. For the CDR3, the DNA is TGTGCCAGCAGCGCAGGGGGCAGCAATCAGCCCCAGCATTTT. Protein: CASSAGGSNQPQHF.

This chain connects TRBV5-4 to TRBJ1-2; TRBD1 agrees at 9 bases. CDR1 and CDR2 from the germline V gene are SGHNT and YYREEE (reference sequence). Losses at the gene ends were 0 bases for V and 4 bases for J; bases not matched to a gene: 7. This CDR3 contains 16 residues. The CDR3 spells CASSLEAGTGTYGYTF. For the CDR3, the DNA is TGTGCCAGCAGCTTGGAGGCAGGGACAGGGACCTATGGCTACACCTTC.

CDR3 protein: CATSRAAMNTDTQYF. CDR3 coding DNA: TGTGCCACCAGCAGAGCAGCGATGAACACAGATACGCAGTATTTT. V is TRBV15 and J is TRBJ2-3; D remains ambiguous. Germline CDR1 reads LNHNV; CDR2 reads YYDKDF (reference sequence). V lost 1 base to trimming and J lost 2 bases, with 10 bases between them. CDR3 length equals 15 residues.

J is TRBJ2-1 and V is TRBV9; 14 bases are a match to TRBD2. CDR1 SGDLS and CDR2 YYNGEE come from the germline V gene. The CDR3 is made up of 17 amino acids. Trimming cost V 4 bases and J 0 bases; bases outside gene matches: 3. In DNA form, the CDR3 reads TGTGCCAGCAGCCCCGGACTAGCGGGAGGCTCCTACAATGAGCAGTTCTTC. Its translation: CASSPGLAGGSYNEQFF.

As DNA, the CDR3 is TGTGCCAGCAGCCCGTGGACAAGGGGAAACTATGGCTACACCTTC. As protein: CASSPWTRGNYGYTF. The chain joins TRBV5-6 to TRBJ1-2, with D possibly matching TRBD1 (5 bases). Germline V gene sequence: CDR1 SGHDT, CDR2 YYEEEE. The CDR3 length is 15 residues. Trimming left V 4 bases short and J 2 bases short, with 15 bases between.

The V call is TRBV19, the J call TRBJ1-2, with TRBD1 identical over 9 bases. Germline V gene sequence: CDR1 LNHDA, CDR2 SQIVND (reference sequence). The CDR3 has 15 residues. V was clipped by 4 bases and J by 4 bases; unmatched bases: 7. Here the CDR3 reads CASSNRDRATYGYTF. The DNA for the CDR3 is TGTGCCAGTAGTAACCGGGACAGGGCCACCTATGGCTACACCTTC. Full variable domain (rest looked up from reference TRBV19 and TRBJ1-2): DGGITQSPKYLFRKEGQNVTLSCEQNLNHDAMYWYRQDPGQGLRLIYYSQIVNDFQKGDIAEGYSVSREKKESFPLTVTSAQKNPTAFYLCASSNRDRATYGYTFGSGTRLTVV.

This chain joins TRBV6-1 and TRBJ2-7; possible D gene TRBD1, 6 bases. The length of the CDR3 is 15 residues. Trimming stripped 3 bases from V and 4 bases from J, with 16 bases between. CDR1 is MNHNS and CDR2 is SASEGT in the germline V gene. The CDR3 loop is CASSETYGTIYEQYF. CDR3 coding DNA: TGTGCCAGCAGTGAGACATATGGGACAATATACGAGCAGTACTTC.

V and J are TRBV7-2 and TRBJ2-5; perhaps TRBD2 as D (6 bases). CDR1 is SGHTA, CDR2 FQGNSA, per germline. This CDR3 contains 15 residues. Trimming stripped 1 base from V and 3 bases from J, with 12 bases between. Here the CDR3 reads CASSLGGRREETQYF. The CDR3 DNA reads TGTGCCAGCAGCTTAGGGGGCCGGAGGGAAGAGACCCAGTACTTC.

This chain connects TRBV6-5 to TRBJ1-5; no reliable D call. Germline values: CDR1 MNHEY, CDR2 SVGAGI. This CDR3 has 13 amino acids. V dropped 5 bases and J dropped 6 bases, with 11 bases sitting between them. Here the CDR3 DNA reads TGTGCCAGCAGTCCCGAAAGAGCTCAGCCCCAGCATTTT. Its protein product is CASSPERAQPQHF.

The rearrangement uses TRBV5-4 and TRBJ1-2; D is uncertain. Germline lookup yields CDR1 SGHNT and CDR2 YYREEE (reference sequence). The CDR3 loop spans 13 amino acids. With 0 bases removed from V and 6 bases from J, the gap between germline ends came to 9 bases. The CDR3 DNA follows: TGTGCCAGCAGCTTGGCCGGAGGGAATGGCTACACCTTC. It is translated as CASSLAGGNGYTF.

The V gene is TRBV11-2, the J gene TRBJ2-3; TRBD2 matches at 8 bases. From germline, CDR1 is SGHAT and CDR2 FQNNGV. This CDR3 comprises 14 residues. The V gene end was trimmed by 4 bases and the J gene end by 6 bases; junction bases not matched to a gene: 6. The CDR3 region is CASSSGTSWDTQYF. Written as DNA, the CDR3 is TGTGCCAGCAGCTCCGGGACTAGTTGGGATACGCAGTATTTT.

This chain joins TRBV7-9 and TRBJ2-7, with D possibly TRBD1 on 5 matching bases. The V gene lost 1 base and the J gene lost 5 bases, with 9 bases spanning the gap. In germline, CDR1 is SEHNR, CDR2 FQNEAQ (reference sequence). This CDR3 spans 13 amino acids. CDR3: CASSLGLGDEQYF. The CDR3 bases are TGTGCCAGCAGCTTAGGGCTAGGGGACGAGCAGTACTTC.

This rearrangement joins TRBV15 to TRBJ2-5, with 7 bases matching TRBD1. The end of the DNA is better explained by TRBJ2-7, so the J call may be wrong. Germline CDR1 LNHNV, CDR2 YYDKDF (reference sequence). CDR3 length: 16 amino acids. CDR3 loop: CATSRTTGALDYEQYF. CDR3 coding DNA: TGTGCCACCAGCAGAACTACAGGGGCCTTAGACTACGAGCAGTACTTC.

For the CDR3, the DNA is TGCGCCAGCAGCAGGACAGGGGGCAATGAAAAACTGTTTTTT. Protein sequence: CASSRTGGNEKLFF. The chain is built from TRBV4-1 and TRBJ1-4; 11 nucleotides align to TRBD1. Per germline, CDR1 MGHRA and CDR2 YSYEKL. The CDR3 sequence is 14 residues long. The trim removed 5 bases at V and 5 bases at J, leaving 1 base unmatched.

The rearrangement uses TRBV4-3 and TRBJ2-3; no clear D. V was trimmed by 4 bases and J by 1 base, leaving 15 bases between them. The germline gives CDR1 LGHNA, CDR2 YSLEER. This CDR3 region has 16 residues. The CDR3: CASSLYGTFGTDTQYF. The DNA of the CDR3 is TGCGCCAGCAGCCTATATGGCACCTTCGGCACAGATACGCAGTATTTT.

This chain uses TRBV21-1 with TRBJ2-1; the table calls TRBD2, which could not be checked here. TRBV21-1 is described as a pseudogene. The CDR3 runs 14 residues. CDR3 in DNA: TGTGCCAGCAGCTCCCGAAGACTCTACAATGAGCAGTTCTTC. It encodes CASSSRRLYNEQFF.

The J gene is TRBJ2-3, the V gene TRBV18, with TRBD1 as a possible D gene (6 bases). Looked up from germline, CDR1 is KGHSH and CDR2 is LQKENI. The CDR3 loop spans 17 amino acids. Trimming left V 3 bases short and J 2 bases short, with 18 bases between. The CDR3 spells CASSPWGAGAPTDTQYF. Here the CDR3 DNA reads TGTGCCAGCTCACCCTGGGGAGCAGGGGCGCCCACAGATACGCAGTATTTT.

The chain joins TRBV7-2 to TRBJ2-5; TRBD1 might be the D (5 bases). Trimming removed 0 bases at V and 0 bases at J, with 8 bases between. Looked up from germline, CDR1 is SGHTA and CDR2 is FQGNSA. The CDR3 has 15 residues. The CDR3 reads CASSLARQYQETQYF. The CDR3 bases are TGTGCCAGCAGCTTAGCGAGACAGTACCAAGAGACCCAGTACTTC.

CDR3 protein: CASSPGTAPGEAFF. For the CDR3, the DNA is TGTGCCAGCTCACCTGGGACAGCACCTGGTGAAGCTTTCTTT. The J gene is TRBJ1-1, the V gene TRBV18, with 7 bases aligning to TRBD1. The germline V gene encodes CDR1 KGHSH and CDR2 LQKENI. V dropped 3 bases and J dropped 7; count of bases not matched to a gene: 8. The CDR3 has 14 residues.

J is TRBJ2-3 and V is TRBV15, with D hard to call. The CDR3 totals 14 residues. Germline V gene sequence: CDR1 LNHNV, CDR2 YYDKDF (reference sequence). V gave up 4 bases and J gave up 2 bases, with 10 bases separating them. Here the CDR3 reads CATSTAAVTDTQYF. The CDR3 DNA follows: TGTGCCACCAGCACTGCGGCTGTCACAGATACGCAGTATTTT. Looking up the rest from reference TRBV15 and TRBJ2-3 gives the full variable domain: DAMVIQNPRYQVTQFGKPVTLSCSQTLNHNVMYWYQQKSSQAPKLLFHYYDKDFNNEADTPDNFQSRRPNTSFCFLDIRSPGLGDTAMYLCATSTAAVTDTQYFGPGTRLTVL.

This clone is a singleton in its sample. V is TRBV28 and J is TRBJ2-7; TRBD2 aligns across 8 bases. V shed 5 bases, J shed 0 bases, and the junction held 6 bases outside the gene matches. This CDR3 contains 15 residues. Germline lookup yields CDR1 MDHEN and CDR2 SYDVKM. The CDR3 DNA sequence: TGTGCCAGCAGTAAAAGCGGGAGTAGCTCCTACGAGCAGTACTTC. Protein product: CASSKSGSSSYEQYF.

The rearrangement joins TRBV5-1 to TRBJ2-5; tentatively, D is TRBD2 (6 bases). The J call may be in error: the DNA end matches TRBJ2-7 better. The CDR3 consists of 14 residues. CDR1 SGHRS and CDR2 YFSETQ come from the germline V gene. The CDR3 spells CASSGGSFPYEQYF. In DNA form, the CDR3 reads TGCGCCAGCAGCGGAGGGTCTTTCCCCTACGAGCAGTACTTC.

The rearrangement links TRBV5-1 to TRBJ2-3, with 13 positions matching TRBD2. This CDR3 has 16 amino acids. Per germline, CDR1 SGHRS and CDR2 YFSETQ. J was trimmed by 1 base and V by 8 bases; bases with no gene match: 7. The CDR3 protein is CASRDGTSGGTDTQYF. The CDR3 DNA follows: TGCGCCAGTCGGGATGGGACTAGCGGGGGCACAGATACGCAGTATTTT. The variable domain in full, with the rest retrieved from reference TRBV5-1 and TRBJ2-3, is KAGVTQTPRYLIKTRGQQVTLSCSPISGHRSVSWYQQTPGQGLQFLFEYFSETQRNKGNFPGRFSGRQFSNSRSEMNVSTLELGDSALYLCASRDGTSGGTDTQYFGPGTRLTVL.

This chain joins TRBV5-1 and TRBJ1-4; the match to TRBD1 covers 7 bases. The CDR3 runs 14 residues. The junction had 5 bases not matched to a gene; V was cut back by 1 base and J by 8 bases. The germline V gene encodes CDR1 SGHRS and CDR2 YFSETQ. DNA for the CDR3: TGCGCCAGCAGCTTGACAGGGGAGATGGAAAAACTGTTTTTT. Translation: CASSLTGEMEKLFF.